The clone carrying this T cell receptor (beta chain) was seen only once. From the RT-PCR reads, TCRdb called clonotypes with MiXCR, one entry per CDR3 protein. This sample yields hundreds of thousands of distinct CDR3 sequences, of which 15% to 20% are seen a single time; 6% to 8% belongs to the top ten. Trimming at V came to 3 bases and at J to 4 bases, leaving 12 bases not matched to a gene. Germline CDR1 is SGHAT and CDR2 is FQNNGV. This CDR3 region has 17 residues. The data were obtained in a study of patients and donors after allogeneic stem cell transplantation. The sequenced sample was blood, either unsorted or a sorted T cell fraction (not recorded which). The receptor was isolated from a human donor who was either an allogeneic HSCT recipient or a stem cell or donor lymphocyte infusion donor (not recorded which). It is not recorded whose cells these are; they may come from a transplant donor. The chain joins TRBV11-2 to TRBJ2-3; 8 bases are a match to TRBD1. CDR3 sequence: CASSLSIGDRGSDTQYF. CDR3 DNA: TGTGCCAGCAGCTTGAGTATTGGAGACAGGGGATCAGATACGCAGTATTTT. The full variable domain, rest sourced from reference TRBV11-2 and TRBJ2-3, is EAGVAQSPRYKIIEKRQSVAFWCNPISGHATLYWYQQILGQGPKLLIQFQNNGVVDDSQLPKDRFSAERLKGVDSTLKIQPAKLEDSAVYLCASSLSIGDRGSDTQYFGPGTRLTVL.